A selection of T cell receptor beta chains follows, all from one sample in a study of blood T cell repertoires in COVID-19. Profiled with immunoSEQ multiplex PCR; TCRdb holds only in-frame clones, not every one. This table has about 43,000 clones, about 80% appearing once. The sequenced material came from peripheral blood. The origin of the receptors is a woman in her fifties or sixties with acute or convalescent COVID-19. The CDR3 runs from the conserved cysteine through the conserved F or W. D genes are given only for firm matches. Some rows have no size entry. The others give once, few or many, or a class for an expanded clone.

V gene: TRBV10-1
D gene: .
clone size: few
J gene: TRBJ2-1
CDR3 protein: CASSEIGRNHNEQFF
CDR3 DNA: TGCGCCAGCAGTGAGATCGGTAGAAACCACAATGAGCAGTTCTTC

V gene: TRBV4-1
D gene: TRBD2
clone size: .
J gene: TRBJ2-5
CDR3 protein: CASSPAGVGETQYF
CDR3 DNA: TGCGCCAGCAGCCCAGCGGGAGTTGGTGAGACCCAGTACTTC

V gene: TRBV15
D gene: .
clone size: .
J gene: TRBJ2-7
CDR3 protein: CATSRDQSRGPQYF
CDR3 DNA: TGTGCCACCAGCAGAGATCAATCCAGAGGGCCCCAGTACTTC

V gene: TRBV9
D gene: .
clone size: .
J gene: TRBJ2-7
CDR3 protein: CASSVADGNEQYF
CDR3 DNA: TGTGCCAGCAGCGTGGCCGACGGGAACGAGCAGTACTTC

V gene: TRBV5-5
D gene: TRBD1
clone size: .
J gene: TRBJ1-6
CDR3 protein: CASSSQGASYNSPLHF
CDR3 DNA: TGTGCCAGCAGCTCTCAGGGGGCGTCCTATAATTCACCCCTCCACTTT

V gene: TRBV7-6
D gene: .
clone size: .
J gene: TRBJ2-5
CDR3 protein: CASSFTRGNQETQYF
CDR3 DNA: TGTGCCAGCAGCTTTACTCGGGGGAACCAAGAGACCCAGTACTTC

V gene: TRBV28
D gene: .
clone size: .
J gene: TRBJ1-4
CDR3 protein: CASRAQGFRNEKLFF
CDR3 DNA: TGTGCCAGCCGTGCCCAGGGTTTTAGGAATGAAAAACTGTTTTTT

V gene: TRBV30
D gene: TRBD2
clone size: .
J gene: TRBJ2-5
CDR3 protein: CAWSAQRGIQETQYF
CDR3 DNA: TGTGCCTGGAGTGCCCAGCGGGGGATTCAAGAGACCCAGTACTTC

V gene: TRBV7-2
D gene: .
clone size: .
J gene: TRBJ2-2
CDR3 protein: CASSFMNTGELFF
CDR3 DNA: TGTGCCAGCAGCTTTATGAACACCGGGGAGCTGTTTTTT

V gene: TRBV6-5
D gene: .
clone size: .
J gene: TRBJ1-6
CDR3 protein: CASNGATNSPLHF
CDR3 DNA: TGTGCCAGCAATGGGGCCACTAATTCACCCCTCCACTTT

V gene: TRBV30
D gene: TRBD1
clone size: .
J gene: TRBJ2-7
CDR3 protein: CAWISPGGSYEQYF
CDR3 DNA: TGTGCCTGGATTTCACCAGGGGGTTCCTACGAGCAGTACTTC

V gene: TRBV7-2
D gene: .
clone size: .
J gene: TRBJ2-5
CDR3 protein: CASSSGVGYRTQYF
CDR3 DNA: TGTGCCAGCAGCTCAGGGGTTGGGTACCGGACCCAGTACTTC

V gene: TRBV15
D gene: TRBD1
clone size: once
J gene: TRBJ1-4
CDR3 protein: CATSRTGGANEKLFF
CDR3 DNA: TGTGCCACCAGCAGAACAGGGGGGGCTAATGAAAAACTGTTTTTT

V gene: TRBV4-2
D gene: TRBD1
clone size: .
J gene: TRBJ1-5
CDR3 protein: CASSQGGQGDQPQHF
CDR3 DNA: TGTGCCAGCAGCCAAGGGGGACAGGGCGATCAGCCCCAGCATTTT

V gene: TRBV11-2
D gene: .
clone size: few
J gene: TRBJ1-2
CDR3 protein: CASSLESRFYGYTF
CDR3 DNA: TGTGCCAGCAGCTTAGAATCACGGTTCTATGGCTACACCTTC

V gene: TRBV7-2
D gene: TRBD2
clone size: .
J gene: TRBJ2-7
CDR3 protein: CASSPRFSGAGGSYEQYF
CDR3 DNA: TGTGCCAGCAGCCCCCGTTTTAGCGGGGCGGGTGGCTCCTACGAGCAGTACTTC

V gene: TRBV3-1/TRBV3-2
D gene: TRBD1
clone size: .
J gene: TRBJ1-2
CDR3 protein: CASSPGQTLGYGYTF
CDR3 DNA: TGTGCCAGCAGCCCGGGACAGACTCTTGGCTATGGCTACACCTTC

V gene: TRBV3-1/TRBV3-2
D gene: .
clone size: .
J gene: TRBJ2-1
CDR3 protein: CASSRLGNEQFF
CDR3 DNA: TGTGCCAGCAGCCGGCTAGGCAATGAGCAGTTCTTC

V gene: TRBV2
D gene: TRBD1
clone size: .
J gene: TRBJ1-5
CDR3 protein: CASSGTGAQPQHF
CDR3 DNA: TGTGCCAGCAGCGGGACAGGGGCCCAGCCCCAGCATTTT

V gene: TRBV7-2
D gene: TRBD1
clone size: .
J gene: TRBJ1-1
CDR3 protein: CASSPGQGRRGSEAFF
CDR3 DNA: TGTGCCAGCAGCCCGGGACAGGGAAGGCGGGGATCTGAAGCTTTCTTT

V gene: TRBV29-1
D gene: TRBD1
clone size: .
J gene: TRBJ1-1
CDR3 protein: CSVLGQGSNTEAFF
CDR3 DNA: TGCAGCGTCCTTGGACAGGGCTCGAACACTGAAGCTTTCTTT

V gene: TRBV19
D gene: TRBD1
clone size: .
J gene: TRBJ2-1
CDR3 protein: CASSRGLTGLGNEQFF
CDR3 DNA: TGTGCCAGTAGTAGGGGGTTGACAGGGTTGGGCAATGAGCAGTTCTTC

V gene: TRBV2
D gene: TRBD2
clone size: .
J gene: TRBJ2-2
CDR3 protein: CASRQSLSGGLRNTGELFF
CDR3 DNA: TGTGCCAGCAGACAAAGCCTTAGCGGGGGCCTACGTAACACCGGGGAGCTGTTTTTT

V gene: TRBV2
D gene: TRBD1
clone size: .
J gene: TRBJ2-2
CDR3 protein: CASSGRDRGNTGELFF
CDR3 DNA: TGTGCCAGCAGTGGACGGGACAGGGGAAATACCGGGGAGCTGTTTTTT

V gene: TRBV29-1
D gene: .
clone size: .
J gene: TRBJ1-2
CDR3 protein: CSVEEHRRRNYGYTF
CDR3 DNA: TGCAGCGTTGAAGAGCACCGTAGGCGGAACTATGGCTACACCTTC

V gene: TRBV9
D gene: .
clone size: .
J gene: TRBJ2-5
CDR3 protein: CASSVAYQETQYF
CDR3 DNA: TGTGCCAGCAGCGTAGCATACCAAGAGACCCAGTACTTC

V gene: TRBV5-1
D gene: TRBD2
clone size: .
J gene: TRBJ2-7
CDR3 protein: CASSLGLAGSNPYEQYF
CDR3 DNA: TGCGCCAGCAGCTTAGGACTAGCGGGCTCAAACCCCTACGAGCAGTACTTC

V gene: TRBV9
D gene: .
clone size: .
J gene: TRBJ1-1
CDR3 protein: CASSVSHDEPEGTEAFF
CDR3 DNA: TGTGCCAGCAGCGTATCCCACGACGAGCCCGAGGGAACTGAAGCTTTCTTT